Listed below are T cell receptor beta chains from one sample, sequenced in a study of T-cell memory formation after mild COVID-19. TCRdb re-called the 5' RACE reads with MiXCR, one entry per CDR3 protein. This table holds fewer than 450,000 distinct CDR3 sequences, around 24% found once. What was sequenced was PBMCs or a T cell subset sorted from them (not recorded which). These receptors all come from an adult woman who had mild COVID-19 (a few samples of this study predate the infection). Cell type and time point are not known. CDR3s leave out the opening cysteine and the closing phenylalanine or tryptophan. A D gene is named only where the DNA matches it firmly. Only some rows state a clone size, as once, few, many or a class for expanded clones.

cdr3_aa | d_call | v_call | clone_size | j_call
ASSVRDRGTDTQY | TRBD1 | TRBV5-5 | NA | TRBJ2-3
ATSRDMGRQETQY | NA | TRBV15 | few | TRBJ2-5
ASSSVRQVLANYGYT | NA | TRBV27 | NA | TRBJ1-2
SASGTSGAYEQY | TRBD2 | TRBV20-1 | few | TRBJ2-7
SARTDRDTEAF | TRBD1 | TRBV20-1 | NA | TRBJ1-1
ASSLDIGELF | NA | TRBV7-2 | NA | TRBJ2-2
ASSGPTFTEAF | NA | TRBV25-1 | NA | TRBJ1-1
ASSYSPSGTQH | NA | TRBV6-5 | NA | TRBJ1-5
ASSLEVAGGEDIQY | TRBD2 | TRBV7-2 | once | TRBJ2-4
ASSPGGVYTDTQY | NA | TRBV7-2 | many | TRBJ2-3
ASSEVDSSNEKLF | NA | TRBV2 | NA | TRBJ1-4
ASSLDSDFLSYNEQF | NA | TRBV5-5 | NA | TRBJ2-1
ASSQYRGSTDTQY | TRBD1 | TRBV6-5 | few | TRBJ2-3
ASSRSDRGLETQY | TRBD1 | TRBV12-3/TRBV12-4 | NA | TRBJ2-5
ASRATGRNTEAF | TRBD1 | TRBV27 | few | TRBJ1-1
ASSVPRDSGANVLT | NA | TRBV25-1 | few | TRBJ2-6
ASSLSGERRGTQY | TRBD2 | TRBV5-1 | few | TRBJ2-3
ASSPGRATEAF | NA | TRBV19 | NA | TRBJ1-1
ASSNWREGPGELF | NA | TRBV11-2 | few | TRBJ2-2
ASSSSSTGELF | NA | TRBV9 | NA | TRBJ2-2
ASRVDTEAF | NA | TRBV12-3/TRBV12-4 | few | TRBJ1-1
ASSYSSTEQY | NA | TRBV6-2/TRBV6-3 | few | TRBJ2-7
ASSGWTGDQPQH | NA | TRBV6-1 | once | TRBJ1-5
ASTENRGRIQPQH | TRBD1 | TRBV2 | few | TRBJ1-5
ASSLALGPDTQY | NA | TRBV7-2 | NA | TRBJ2-3
ASSEQRGSQETQY | TRBD2 | TRBV2 | NA | TRBJ2-5
ATSDFGGGGVNEQF | NA | TRBV24-1 | NA | TRBJ2-1
ASSFVRGDYGYT | TRBD1 | TRBV7-2 | NA | TRBJ1-2
ASSRVAGGPYEQY | TRBD2 | TRBV12-3/TRBV12-4 | few | TRBJ2-7
ASSRDIYYEQY | NA | TRBV5-1 | few | TRBJ2-7
ASSQALTSGGSYEQY | TRBD2 | TRBV3-1 | few | TRBJ2-7